This T cell receptor beta chain is from a study of cytomegalovirus exposure and HLA in healthy donors (dated by TCRdb to 2015 to 2018). Background on the whole study: An earlier analysis of under 600 of the donors reported 276 Gb of sequence data and some 100 million unique TCR beta sequences from around 200 million T cells. Roughly 300 gigabases of sequencing data and 80 million or so unique TCR sequences were included in an early release covering several hundred HLA-typed donors. Among the roughly 400 genotyped donors, around 79% belonged to the genetic ancestry cluster associated with self-reported Caucasian donors. The aim of the study was to test whether cataloging public T cell receptors could identify signatures of past pathogen exposure. The study profiled the T cell repertoires of 500 to 800 subjects by immunosequencing and related them to cytomegalovirus serostatus. Besides the first cohort of 500 to 700 subjects, a separate validation cohort made up of about 120 different subjects was used. The study combined high-throughput TCR immunosequencing, statistical association of individual TCRs with disease status, and machine learning to predict cytomegalovirus infection status. In a later analysis, previously published TCR beta repertoires from 500 to 750 donors were re-analyzed and high-resolution HLA genotyping was added so that TCR occurrence patterns could be studied. In the later analysis, no new phenotypic data were used to find candidate immune exposures; instead, reliance was placed on TCR beta sequences and their occurrence across donors. An earlier analysis of fewer than 700 of the donors applied high-throughput TCR beta sequencing to assess whether each TCR beta V gene segment acted as functional or pseudogenic. Donor age, sex, ethnicity and CMV serostatus were compiled together with the repertoire data. Genome-wide SNP genotypes for about 60% of the 666 donors were used in a later genetic analysis, which treated that subset as a discovery cohort. Every discovery cohort repertoire had been produced on one sequencing platform. Class I and class II HLA loci were covered by the typing at four-digit resolution. The number of donors typed differed by locus, with 629-630 for A, B, C, DRB1 and DQB1, 522 for DQA1, approximately 570 for DPA1, and approximately 470 for DPB1. Because of strong linkage in the cohort, five DR-DQ haplotypes were treated as single units for association and clustering. On average, about 240,000 unique TCR beta nucleotide sequences were sequenced per donor among several hundred genotyped donors of the cohort, with around 19% of those sequences being non-productive.

V is shortened by 5 bases, J by 2 bases, and the region joining them spans 7 bases. From a lookup of the germline V gene, CDR1 and CDR2 are SGHVS and FQNEAQ. Including cysteine and phenylalanine, the CDR3 has 12 amino acids. The read is trimmed to its CDR3 DNA, 36 bases read in frame from base 1. The library was made by the immunoSEQ multiplex PCR assay. For the multiplex PCR, a mixture combining 60 forward primers for TCR Vbeta segments and 13 reverse primers for TCR Jbeta segments was used. The CDR3 region of rearranged TCR beta genes was amplified from genomic DNA with a multiplex PCR assay. The amplified TCR beta libraries were sequenced on the Illumina HiSeq System as 87-base-pair reads. On the study's bioinformatics: In a later analysis, about 80 million unique TCR beta chains were counted across the roughly 670 repertoires, and roughly 11 million of these chains were shared by at least two donors. A nearest-neighbor algorithm error-corrected the raw reads and collapsed the reads into unique sequences, merging closely related sequences to remove PCR and sequencing errors. V, D and J gene segments were assigned by aligning CDR3 sequences to IMGT reference sequences. Each retained sequence needed at least a six-nucleotide match to both a V gene segment and a J gene segment. A rearrangement counted as productive if the CDR3 had no stop codons and remained in frame with V and J, and every other rearrangement counted as non-productive. Following IMGT convention, CDR3 was defined as the stretch from the second conserved V-encoded cysteine to the conserved J-encoded phenylalanine. The earlier analysis of about 610 of the donors excluded any sequence lacking an unambiguous match to a single V gene segment. An earlier analysis of 587 of the donors classified V segments as functional when productive rearrangements were above 56.7% and as segregating when the standard deviation between donors was above 5%. A statistical classification framework was built to diagnose cytomegalovirus status from the catalog of TCR beta chain sequences. In a later analysis, V and J genes were assigned by comparing TCR nucleotide sequences against IMGT/GENE-DB human TR gene sequences. A later analysis assigned CDR3 sequences and most-parsimonious VDJ recombination scenarios with the TCRdist pipeline. In a later analysis, every TCR beta chain was defined by the combination of its CDR3 amino acid sequence and its V-gene family, and reads without a unique V-gene family were dropped. To address suspected cross-contamination and a sequencing artifact, a later analysis removed under 600 highly shared, low-generation-probability nucleotide sequences. For each public chain, a later analysis derived a clonal expansion index from normalized ranks of inferred template counts within each repertoire. Generation probabilities in a later analysis came from a VDJ recombination model fitted to out-of-frame rearrangements, and those results were checked against IGoR. In a later analysis, hypergeometric tests were used to score TCR-TCR, TCR-HLA and TCR-CMV co-occurrence, with a repertoire-size bias correction applied to TCR pairs. In a later analysis, false discovery rates were estimated by permuting HLA or CMV assignments 20 times. A later analysis grouped co-occurring TCRs with DBSCAN, adding TCRdist sequence similarity when clustering within HLA-allele-positive subsets. Repertoires with fewer than 30,000 or more than 120,000 public chains were left out of co-occurrence clustering, as were five repertoires with anomalous nucleotide sharing. The table comes from immuneACCESS by way of TCRdb, which keeps in-frame sequences with V and J called. Part of the clones is missing from these tables; in studies checked, under half for an unresolved V gene and the rest for unknown reasons. V, J and clone size reflect that table, while D and trimming were determined from the DNA. The sample contains about 100,000 clones, roughly three quarters of them found a single time. Roughly 19% of the sample lies in the top ten.

In total, about 650 healthy bone marrow donors made up the cohort. Cohort members were all nominally healthy when sampled, although unrecorded immune exposures were likely present. The donor tested CMV seropositive, placing the donor among the 289 seropositive members of the cohort. Each donor provided a peripheral blood sample, and peripheral blood mononuclear cells were used for TCR beta sequencing. Genomic DNA extraction from the blood cell samples was performed with the Qiagen DNeasy Blood Extraction Kit. What the study reported, not specific to this receptor: It was suggested by the authors that the approach could potentially be generalized to other disease states and immunological phenotypes. In a later analysis, HLA-associated TCR beta chains were found to be more clonally expanded and to have lower generation probabilities than equally common non-associated chains. A further reported finding was that TCR beta sequences accurately predicted the HLA-A and HLA-B alleles for most subjects in the first cohort. A later analysis found that TCR association rates varied across HLA loci, with DRB1 alleles showing the most associated TCRs and HLA-C alleles the fewest. Across donors, most TCR sequences were observed very rarely, whereas some public TCRs were present in many individuals. Broadly in line with IMGT annotations, most TCR beta V segments showed up in productive rearrangements about 87% or about 30% of the time in an earlier analysis of around 600 of the donors. In a later analysis, 16,951 TCR beta sequences were associated with specific HLA alleles at a false discovery rate of 0.05. Several of the top co-occurrence clusters appeared to be linked to parvovirus B19, influenza, CMV and Epstein-Barr virus, according to a later analysis. A few of the identified cytomegalovirus-associated TCR beta chains were confirmed in vitro to be specific for cytomegalovirus antigens. The classifier was reported to diagnose cytomegalovirus status with high specificity and sensitivity in both the original and validation cohorts. A cluster of highly shared sequence variants was judged likely to represent a technical artifact of the sequencing pipeline. Linkage disequilibrium might explain the correlated functional status among segregating V segments, but an unknown experimental factor could not be ruled out. This cohort had only TCR beta chains sequenced, and the lack of alpha or paired-chain data limited which features could be detected. The study gave a list of 150 to 200 TCR beta chains associated with cytomegalovirus. Presence/absence analyses assumed roughly uniform sequencing depth across donors, an assumption that may not hold. Some IMGT-functional V segments, including TRBV6-2 and TRBV6-3, could not be distinguished by the 87-base-pair reads and were therefore excluded. A later genetic analysis reported fewer N-insertions in productive TCRs among donors in an Asian-associated ancestry cluster than the 666-donor mean. Because counts were too low, seventeen rarely observed V segments, including chromosome 9 orphons, were excluded from the earlier analysis of around 640 of the donors. In a later genetic analysis, a missense DCLRE1C variant was associated with V-gene and J-gene trimming of TCR beta chains, and the association was replicated in an independent cohort. The only immune exposure information available for the cohort was CMV serostatus. Strong co-occurrence of HLA alleles, especially DR and DQ, made assigning TCR associations to individual alleles difficult. In a later analysis, most CMV-associated TCR beta chains were found to appear HLA-restricted, with HLA associations seemingly driven largely by CMV exposure. HLA typing was unavailable for some donors at each locus, so association tests used only the typed subset.

Details on this clone: There is no known antigen for this receptor. Base qualities were left out, and no much larger clone turns up one base away.

This chain joins TRBV7-8 to TRBJ2-7; a tentative D match to TRBD2 spans 6 bases. This TCR derives from a woman aged 55-69 years in good health and CMV-seropositive. The source material was PBMCs. The nucleotide sequence is given as TGTGCCAGCAGCCCGGGAGCCTACGAGCAGTACTTC. Translated, this gives CASSPGAYEQYF. Here the CDR3 is joined to the reference TRBV7-8 and TRBJ2-7 genes, and the full variable domain is: GAGVSQSPRYKVAKRGQDVALRCDPISGHVSLFWYQQALGQGPEFLTYFQNEAQLDKSGLPSDRFFAERPEGSVSTLKIQRTQQEDSAVYLCASSPGAYEQYFGPGTRLTVT.